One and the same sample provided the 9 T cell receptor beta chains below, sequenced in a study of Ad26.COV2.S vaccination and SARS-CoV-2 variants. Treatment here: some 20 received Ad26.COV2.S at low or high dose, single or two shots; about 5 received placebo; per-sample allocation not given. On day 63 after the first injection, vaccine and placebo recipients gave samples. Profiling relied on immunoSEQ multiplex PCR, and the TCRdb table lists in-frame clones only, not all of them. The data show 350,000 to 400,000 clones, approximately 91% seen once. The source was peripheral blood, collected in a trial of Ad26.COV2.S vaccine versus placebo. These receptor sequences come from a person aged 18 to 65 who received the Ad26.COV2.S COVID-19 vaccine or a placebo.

Here the CDR3 reads CATSRGRGGFYGYTF. CDR3 bases: TGTGCCACCAGCAGAGGGAGGGGGGGCTTCTATGGCTACACCTTC. The chain links TRBV15 to TRBJ1-2, with D tentatively TRBD1 (6 bases). CDR1 LNHNV and CDR2 YYDKDF come from the germline V gene (reference sequence). V lost 1 base and J 4 bases, leaving 13 bases between the germline ends. The CDR3 runs to 15 residues. Together with reference TRBV15 and TRBJ1-2, the CDR3 gives the full variable domain: DAMVIQNPRYQVTQFGKPVTLSCSQTLNHNVMYWYQQKSSQAPKLLFHYYDKDFNNEADTPDNFQSRRPNTSFCFLDIRSPGLGDTAMYLCATSRGRGGFYGYTFGSGTRLTVV.

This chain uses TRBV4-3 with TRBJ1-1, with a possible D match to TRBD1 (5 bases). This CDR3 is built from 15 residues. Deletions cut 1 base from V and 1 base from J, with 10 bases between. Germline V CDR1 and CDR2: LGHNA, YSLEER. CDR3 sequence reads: CASSQGSQGNTEAFF. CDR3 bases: TGCGCCAGCAGCCAAGGATCGCAGGGGAACACTGAAGCTTTCTTT.

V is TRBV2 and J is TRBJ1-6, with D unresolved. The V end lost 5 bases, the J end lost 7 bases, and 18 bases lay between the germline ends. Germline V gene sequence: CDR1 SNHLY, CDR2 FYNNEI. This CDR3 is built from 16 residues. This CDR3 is CASSQTLTGYNSPLHF. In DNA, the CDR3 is TGTGCCAGCAGTCAAACCCTAACGGGATACAATTCACCCCTCCACTTT. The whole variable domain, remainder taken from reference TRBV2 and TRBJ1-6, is EPEVTQTPSHQVTQMGQEVILRCVPISNHLYFYWYRQILGQKVEFLVSFYNNEISEKSEIFDDQFSVERPDGSNFTLKIRSTKLEDSAMYFCASSQTLTGYNSPLHFGNGTRLTVT.

CDR3 amino acids: CASSQPSSYNEQFF. CDR3 nucleotides: TGTGCCAGCAGTCAACCTAGCTCCTACAATGAGCAGTTCTTC. This sequence joins TRBV6-6 and TRBJ2-1; D is unresolved. V was cut by 5 bases and J by 0 bases, with 8 bases left in between. Germline V gene data show CDR1 as MNHNY and CDR2 as SVGAGI (reference sequence). This CDR3 region has 14 residues.

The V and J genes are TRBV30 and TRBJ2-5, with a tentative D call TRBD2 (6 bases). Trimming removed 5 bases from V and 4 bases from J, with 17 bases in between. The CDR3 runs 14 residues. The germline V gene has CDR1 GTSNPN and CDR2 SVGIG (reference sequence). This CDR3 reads CAWLPIRELETQYF. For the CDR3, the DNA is TGTGCCTGGCTCCCAATCCGGGAGTTAGAGACCCAGTACTTC.

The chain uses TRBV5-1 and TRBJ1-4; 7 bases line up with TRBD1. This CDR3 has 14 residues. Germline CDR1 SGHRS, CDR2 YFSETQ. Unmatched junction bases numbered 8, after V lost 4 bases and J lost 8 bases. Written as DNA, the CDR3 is TGCGCCAGCAGCCCGGGACAGTTAGGGGAAAAACTGTTTTTT. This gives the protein CASSPGQLGEKLFF. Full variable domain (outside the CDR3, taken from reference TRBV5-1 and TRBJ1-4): KAGVTQTPRYLIKTRGQQVTLSCSPISGHRSVSWYQQTPGQGLQFLFEYFSETQRNKGNFPGRFSGRQFSNSRSEMNVSTLELGDSALYLCASSPGQLGEKLFFGSGTQLSVL.

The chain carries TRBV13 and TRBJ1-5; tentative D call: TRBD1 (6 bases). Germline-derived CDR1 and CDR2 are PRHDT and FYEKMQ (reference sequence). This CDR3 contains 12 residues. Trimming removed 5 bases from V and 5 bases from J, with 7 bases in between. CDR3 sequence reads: CASSKGDQPQHF. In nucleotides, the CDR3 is TGTGCCAGCAGCAAGGGGGATCAGCCCCAGCATTTT.

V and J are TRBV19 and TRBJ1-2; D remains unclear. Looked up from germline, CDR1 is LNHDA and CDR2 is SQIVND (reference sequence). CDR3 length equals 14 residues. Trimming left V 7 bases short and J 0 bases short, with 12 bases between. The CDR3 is CASTPAEANYGYTF. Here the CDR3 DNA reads TGTGCCAGTACCCCTGCGGAAGCTAACTATGGCTACACCTTC.

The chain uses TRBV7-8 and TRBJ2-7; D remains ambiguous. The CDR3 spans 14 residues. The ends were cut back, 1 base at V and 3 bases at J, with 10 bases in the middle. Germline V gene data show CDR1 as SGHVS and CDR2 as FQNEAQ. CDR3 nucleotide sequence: TGTGCCAGCAGCTTAGGTCACAGTTACTACGAGCAGTACTTC. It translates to CASSLGHSYYEQYF.